The 19 T cell receptor beta chains given below trace back to one sample, sequenced in a study of early T cells in non-severe SARS-CoV-2 infection. TCRdb analysed the 5' RACE reads with MiXCR anew, one entry per CDR3 protein. The top ten clones hold approximately 3% of a sample with 60,000 to 70,000 distinct CDR3 sequences, approximately 8.3% of them seen once. Sample: whole blood. These receptors came from an adult who was a healthcare worker with PCR-confirmed SARS-CoV-2 infection or an uninfected control (not recorded which).

This clonotype appeared a few times. V gene TRBV4-2 combines with J gene TRBJ2-1; TRBD2 agrees at 11 bases. The length of the CDR3 is 16 residues. Per germline, CDR1 LGHNA and CDR2 YNFKEQ. After removal of 4 bases from V and 1 base from J, the junction contained 3 bases not matched to a gene. CDR3 region: CASSPGTSGSYNEQFF. The DNA for the CDR3 is TGTGCCAGCAGCCCGGGGACTAGCGGATCCTACAATGAGCAGTTCTTC.

This clonotype has at least ten counts. V and J are TRBV7-7 and TRBJ2-7; 8 bases line up with TRBD2. Germline V gives CDR1 SSHAT, CDR2 FNYEAQ (reference sequence). CDR3 length: 14 amino acids. V was clipped by 5 bases and J by 3 bases; unmatched bases: 6. The CDR3 sequence is CASSPSGLDYEQYF. CDR3 nucleotide sequence: TGTGCCAGCAGCCCTTCGGGACTAGACTACGAGCAGTACTTC.

A few counts support this clonotype. This chain links TRBV12-3 or TRBV12-4 with TRBJ2-1; 7 nucleotides agree with TRBD2. V gave up 2 bases and J gave up 2 bases; unmatched junction bases: 6. This CDR3 comprises 16 residues. CDR3 sequence: CASSLLSLAAYNEQFF. The CDR3 coding sequence is TGTGCCAGCAGTTTATTGAGCCTAGCGGCCTACAATGAGCAGTTCTTC.

This clonotype occurred many times. V usage is TRBV5-1 and J usage is TRBJ2-7; 10 positions match TRBD1. CDR3 length: 14 amino acids. With 3 bases clipped from V and 3 bases from J, the junction kept 3 bases outside the gene matches. In germline, CDR1 is SGHRS, CDR2 YFSETQ. CDR3 sequence: CASSSGTGVYEQYF. DNA for the CDR3: TGCGCCAGCAGCTCCGGGACAGGGGTCTACGAGCAGTACTTC. Full variable domain (outside the CDR3, taken from reference TRBV5-1 and TRBJ2-7): KAGVTQTPRYLIKTRGQQVTLSCSPISGHRSVSWYQQTPGQGLQFLFEYFSETQRNKGNFPGRFSGRQFSNSRSEMNVSTLELGDSALYLCASSSGTGVYEQYFGPGTRLTVT.

This chain's CDR3 is CASKQQLNTEAFF. The DNA for the CDR3 is TGTGCCAGCAAGCAGCAATTGAACACTGAAGCTTTCTTT. The chain recombines TRBV12-3 or TRBV12-4 with TRBJ1-1; D remains unclear. V gave up 7 bases and J gave up 0 bases, with 9 bases separating them. This CDR3 contains 13 residues.

Turning to this clonotype: A read error may account for a junction end that differs from germline. V usage is TRBV29-1 and J usage is TRBJ2-2; D remains unclear. CDR1 is SQVTM, CDR2 ANQGSEA, per germline. The CDR3 contains 13 residues. The CDR3 coding sequence is TGCAGCGCGGGCGCCTCGAACTCCGGGGAGCTGTTTTTT. This gives the protein CSAGASNSGELFF.

This clonotype turned up a few times. This chain connects TRBV11-2 to TRBJ2-1, with 12 bases that match TRBD2. The CDR3 consists of 19 residues. V lost 3 bases and J lost 6; bases outside the gene matches: 15. Germline lookup yields CDR1 SGHAT and CDR2 FQNNGV. The CDR3 nucleotides read TGTGCCAGCAGCTTCCTGACTAGCGGGGGCCCGCCTGCTGGCAATGAGCAGTTCTTC. This gives the protein CASSFLTSGGPPAGNEQFF. Using reference TRBV11-2 and TRBJ2-1 for the parts outside the CDR3, the full variable domain is EAGVAQSPRYKIIEKRQSVAFWCNPISGHATLYWYQQILGQGPKLLIQFQNNGVVDDSQLPKDRFSAERLKGVDSTLKIQPAKLEDSAVYLCASSFLTSGGPPAGNEQFFGPGTRLTVL.

There are many counts of this clonotype. The V and J genes are TRBV5-1 and TRBJ2-7; D is possibly TRBD1 (6 bases). V was cut by 3 bases and J by 1 base, with 8 bases left in between. The CDR3 consists of 13 residues. The germline CDR1 and CDR2 sequences are SGHRS and YFSETQ. CDR3 amino acids: CASSWDKSYEQYF. The CDR3 region has the DNA TGCGCCAGCAGCTGGGACAAATCCTACGAGCAGTACTTC.

The V gene is TRBV6-6, the J gene TRBJ1-5; D remains ambiguous. In germline, CDR1 is MNHNY, CDR2 SVGAGI (reference sequence). The ends were cut back, 0 bases at V and 3 bases at J, with 9 bases in the middle. The CDR3 totals 15 residues. The CDR3 loop is CASSYSNSYNQPQHF. As DNA, the CDR3 is TGTGCCAGCAGTTACTCGAACAGCTACAATCAGCCCCAGCATTTT.

With regard to this clonotype: This may come from a read error, since a much larger clone is one base off. This chain links TRBV7-8 with TRBJ2-5; no reliable D call. The CDR3 runs to 14 residues. Germline CDR1 is SGHVS and CDR2 is FQNEAQ. V lost 5 bases to trimming and J lost 5 bases, with 15 bases between them. The CDR3 DNA sequence: TGTGCCAGCAGCCCCCCGAGAGTCGAGGAGACCCAGTACTTC. It encodes CASSPPRVEETQYF.

This clonotype was picked up a small number of times. This sequence joins TRBV18 and TRBJ2-2, with D maybe TRBD1 (6 bases). The CDR3 is 14 residues long. Germline V gene data show CDR1 as KGHSH and CDR2 as LQKENI. V was pared by 4 bases and J by 4 bases, with 10 bases between. This CDR3 reads CASSQDSGTGELFF. CDR3 coding DNA: TGTGCCAGCTCACAGGACAGTGGCACCGGGGAGCTGTTTTTT.

This chain uses TRBV27 with TRBJ2-1, with 10 bases identical to TRBD2. The CDR3 consists of 15 residues. V shed 3 bases and J 9 bases; nucleotides not matched to a gene: 8. Germline V CDR1 and CDR2: MNHEY, SMNVEV (reference sequence). CDR3 nucleotide sequence: TGTGCCAGCAGTTTGGGGCTAGCGGGAGTCGGTGAGCAGTTCTTC. It is translated as CASSLGLAGVGEQFF.

The table lists this clonotype with a count of one. This rearrangement joins TRBV6-1 to TRBJ2-3; 10 bases fit TRBD2. J lost 2 bases, V lost 2 bases, and 7 bases had no gene match. Germline CDR1 and CDR2: MNHNS and SASEGT. The CDR3 extends over 17 amino acids. The CDR3 bases are TGTGCCAGCAGTGAACTCCCTAGCGGGGGATACACAGATACGCAGTATTTT. This translates into CASSELPSGGYTDTQYF.

The chain employs TRBV18 and TRBJ2-7, with 8 bases lining up with TRBD2. V dropped 1 base and J dropped 3; count of bases not matched to a gene: 8. The CDR3 is 16 amino acids. In germline, CDR1 is KGHSH, CDR2 LQKENI. The CDR3 sequence: CASSPLAGGGSYEQYF. The CDR3 bases are TGTGCCAGCTCACCACTTGCGGGGGGAGGGAGCTACGAGCAGTACTTC.

This clonotype was found many times. This chain joins TRBV19 and TRBJ1-2; D not resolved. The CDR3 contains 12 residues. Trimming took off 7 bases at V and 5 bases at J, with 11 bases between the two ends. Germline CDR1 reads LNHDA; CDR2 reads SQIVND (reference sequence). DNA of the CDR3: TGTGCCAGTAACTCGGATGAGTATGGCTACACCTTC. It is translated as CASNSDEYGYTF.

Many counts were recorded for this clonotype. The chain uses TRBV6-2 or TRBV6-3 and TRBJ2-7; D might be TRBD1 (5 bases). There are 12 residues in the CDR3. Deletions cut 6 bases from V and 0 bases from J, with 6 bases between. Germline values: CDR1 MNHEY, CDR2 SVGEGT. CDR3 coding DNA: TGTGCCAGCAGCGACAGCTCCTACGAGCAGTACTTC. Translating it yields CASSDSSYEQYF.

In this sample, this clonotype turned up many times. The CDR3 reads CASRGRGRGNTQYF. The DNA of the CDR3 is TGTGCCAGCAGGGGACGTGGCCGGGGCAATACGCAGTATTTT. The chain joins TRBV6-2 or TRBV6-3 to TRBJ2-3; D is tentatively TRBD1 or TRBD2 (5 bases each). The CDR3 runs to 14 residues. CDR1 and CDR2 from the germline V gene are MNHEY and SVGEGT. V lost 6 bases to trimming and J lost 7 bases, with 17 bases between them.

This clonotype was counted between two and nine times. This sequence joins TRBV20-1 and TRBJ2-5; D might be TRBD2 (6 bases). Trimming took off 2 bases at V and 4 bases at J, with 8 bases between the two ends. The V gene's germline CDR1 is DFQATT and CDR2 SNEGSKA (reference sequence). The length of the CDR3 is 12 residues. CDR3 nucleotides: TGCAGTGCTAGATCGGGAGCAGAGACCCAGTACTTC. Translated: CSARSGAETQYF.

This chain uses TRBV4-2 with TRBJ1-5; D is ambiguous. Germline V CDR1 and CDR2: LGHNA, YNFKEQ. V was cut by 4 bases and J by 2 bases, with 12 bases left in between. The CDR3 covers 15 residues. CDR3 sequence: CASSLNRRGNQPQHF. The CDR3 region has the DNA TGTGCCAGCAGCCTAAACCGAAGGGGCAATCAGCCCCAGCATTTT.